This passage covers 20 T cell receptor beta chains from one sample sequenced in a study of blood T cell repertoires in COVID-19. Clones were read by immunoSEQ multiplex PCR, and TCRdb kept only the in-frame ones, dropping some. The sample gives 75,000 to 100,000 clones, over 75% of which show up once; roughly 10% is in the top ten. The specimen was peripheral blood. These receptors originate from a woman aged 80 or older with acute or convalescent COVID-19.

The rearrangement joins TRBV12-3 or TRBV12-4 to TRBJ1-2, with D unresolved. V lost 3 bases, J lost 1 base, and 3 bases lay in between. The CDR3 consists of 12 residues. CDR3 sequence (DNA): TGTGCCAGCAGTTTCAGTAACTATGGCTACACCTTC. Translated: CASSFSNYGYTF.

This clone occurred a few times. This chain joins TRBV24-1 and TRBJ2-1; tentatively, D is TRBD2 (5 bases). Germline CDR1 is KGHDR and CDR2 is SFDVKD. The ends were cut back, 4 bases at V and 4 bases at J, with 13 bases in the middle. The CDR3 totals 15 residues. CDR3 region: CATSDPAGHYNEQFF. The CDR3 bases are TGTGCCACCAGTGACCCGGCGGGCCATTACAATGAGCAGTTCTTC.

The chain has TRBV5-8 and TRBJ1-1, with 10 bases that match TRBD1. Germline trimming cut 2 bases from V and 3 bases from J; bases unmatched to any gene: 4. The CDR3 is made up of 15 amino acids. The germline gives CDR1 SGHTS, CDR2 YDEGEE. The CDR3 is CASSLGTGVDTEAFF. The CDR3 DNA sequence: TGTGCCAGCAGCTTAGGGACAGGGGTCGACACTGAAGCTTTCTTT. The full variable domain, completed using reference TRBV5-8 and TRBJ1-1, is EAGVTQSPTHLIKTRGQQATLRCSPISGHTSVYWYQQALGLGLQFLLWYDEGEERNRGNFPPRFSGRQFPNYSSELNVNALELEDSALYLCASSLGTGVDTEAFFGQGTRLTVV.

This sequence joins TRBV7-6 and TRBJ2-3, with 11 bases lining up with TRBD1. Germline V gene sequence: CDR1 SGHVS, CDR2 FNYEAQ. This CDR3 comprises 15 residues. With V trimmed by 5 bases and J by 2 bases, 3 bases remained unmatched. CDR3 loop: CASSRGQGVTDTQYF. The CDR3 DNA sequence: TGTGCCAGCAGCCGGGGACAGGGGGTCACAGATACGCAGTATTTT. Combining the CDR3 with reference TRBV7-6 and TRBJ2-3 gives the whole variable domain GAGVSQSPRYKVTKRGQDVALRCDPISGHVSLYWYRQALGQGPEFLTYFNYEAQQDKSGLPNDRFSAERPEGSISTLTIQRTEQRDSAMYRCASSRGQGVTDTQYFGPGTRLTVL.

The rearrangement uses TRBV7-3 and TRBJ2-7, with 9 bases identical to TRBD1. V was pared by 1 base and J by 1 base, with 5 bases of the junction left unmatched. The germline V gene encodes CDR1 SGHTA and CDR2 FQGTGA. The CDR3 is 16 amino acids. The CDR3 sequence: CASSLRTGTGSYEQYF. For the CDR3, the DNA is TGTGCCAGCAGCTTAAGAACCGGGACAGGGTCCTACGAGCAGTACTTC.

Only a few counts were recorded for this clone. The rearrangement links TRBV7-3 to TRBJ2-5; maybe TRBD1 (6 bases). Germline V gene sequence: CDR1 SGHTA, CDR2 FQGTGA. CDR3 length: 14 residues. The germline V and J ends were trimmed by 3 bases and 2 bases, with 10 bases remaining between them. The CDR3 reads CASSFQGNQETQYF. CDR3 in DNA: TGTGCCAGCAGCTTCCAGGGGAATCAAGAGACCCAGTACTTC.

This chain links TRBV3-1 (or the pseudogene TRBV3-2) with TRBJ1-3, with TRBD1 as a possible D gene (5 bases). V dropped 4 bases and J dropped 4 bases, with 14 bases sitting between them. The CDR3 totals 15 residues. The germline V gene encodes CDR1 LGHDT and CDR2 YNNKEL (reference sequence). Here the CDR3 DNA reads TGTGCCAGCAGCCCCATCCGGAACAGGGGAAACACCATATATTTT. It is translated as CASSPIRNRGNTIYF.

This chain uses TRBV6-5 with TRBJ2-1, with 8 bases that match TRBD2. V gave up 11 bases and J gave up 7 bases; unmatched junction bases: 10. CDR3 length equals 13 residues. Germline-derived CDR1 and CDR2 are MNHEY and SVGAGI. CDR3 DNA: TGTGCCTCCGGGGGGGCCATTTCGAATGAGCAGTTCTTC. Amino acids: CASGGAISNEQFF.

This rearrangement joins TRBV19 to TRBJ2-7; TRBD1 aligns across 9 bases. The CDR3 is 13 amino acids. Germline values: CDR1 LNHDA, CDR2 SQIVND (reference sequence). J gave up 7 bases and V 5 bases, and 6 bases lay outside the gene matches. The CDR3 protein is CASSSGQGNEQYF. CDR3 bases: TGTGCCAGTAGTTCGGGACAGGGTAATGAGCAGTACTTC. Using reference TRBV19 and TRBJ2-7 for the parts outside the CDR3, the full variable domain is DGGITQSPKYLFRKEGQNVTLSCEQNLNHDAMYWYRQDPGQGLRLIYYSQIVNDFQKGDIAEGYSVSREKKESFPLTVTSAQKNPTAFYLCASSSGQGNEQYFGPGTRLTVT.

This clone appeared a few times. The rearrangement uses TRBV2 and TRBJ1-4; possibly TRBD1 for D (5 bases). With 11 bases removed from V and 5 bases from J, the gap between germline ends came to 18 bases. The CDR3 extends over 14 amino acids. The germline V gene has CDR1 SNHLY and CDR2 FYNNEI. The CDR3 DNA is TGTGCCGGCGGCCTACGGGGGTGGAATGAAAAACTGTTTTTT. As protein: CAGGLRGWNEKLFF.

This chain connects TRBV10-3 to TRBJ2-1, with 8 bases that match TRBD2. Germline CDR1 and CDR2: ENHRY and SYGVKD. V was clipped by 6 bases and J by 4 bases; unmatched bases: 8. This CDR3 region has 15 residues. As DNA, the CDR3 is TGTGCCATCAGGGACACTAGCGGAATTTACAATGAGCAGTTCTTC. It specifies CAIRDTSGIYNEQFF.

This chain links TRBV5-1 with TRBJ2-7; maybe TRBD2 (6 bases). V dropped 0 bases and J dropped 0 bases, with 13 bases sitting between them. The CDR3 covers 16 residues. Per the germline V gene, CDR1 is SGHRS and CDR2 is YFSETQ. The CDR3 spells CASSLGARGRSYEQYF. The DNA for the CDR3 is TGCGCCAGCAGCTTGGGCGCGCGGGGCCGCTCCTACGAGCAGTACTTC. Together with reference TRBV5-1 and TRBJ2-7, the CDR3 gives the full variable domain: KAGVTQTPRYLIKTRGQQVTLSCSPISGHRSVSWYQQTPGQGLQFLFEYFSETQRNKGNFPGRFSGRQFSNSRSEMNVSTLELGDSALYLCASSLGARGRSYEQYFGPGTRLTVT.

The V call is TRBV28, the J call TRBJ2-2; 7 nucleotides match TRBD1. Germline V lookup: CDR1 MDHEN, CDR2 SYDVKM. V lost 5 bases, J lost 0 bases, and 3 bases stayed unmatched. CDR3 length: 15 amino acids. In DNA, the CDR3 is TGTGCCAGCAGTCCCGGGACAGCGAACACCGGGGAGCTGTTTTTT. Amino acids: CASSPGTANTGELFF.

CDR3 sequence (DNA): TGTGCCAGCCGGATGGGGGGATACAATGAGCAGTTCTTC. This translates into CASRMGGYNEQFF. The V gene is TRBV2, the J gene TRBJ2-1; possible D gene TRBD2, 6 bases. CDR3 length: 13 residues. Trimming took 8 bases from V and 4 from J, leaving 12 bases between them. The germline V gene encodes CDR1 SNHLY and CDR2 FYNNEI.

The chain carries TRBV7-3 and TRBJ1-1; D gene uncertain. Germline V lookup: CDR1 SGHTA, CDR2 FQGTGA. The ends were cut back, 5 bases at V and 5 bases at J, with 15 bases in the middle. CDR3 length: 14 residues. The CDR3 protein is CASSRMGSGTEAFF. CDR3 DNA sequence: TGTGCCAGCAGCCGCATGGGGAGTGGAACTGAAGCTTTCTTT.

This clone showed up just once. For the CDR3, the DNA is TGTGCCACCAGCAGGGGGATGACTAGCGGCGTGCGGGATACGCAGTATTTT. Protein: CATSRGMTSGVRDTQYF. V usage is TRBV15 and J usage is TRBJ2-3; 9 positions match TRBD2. From germline, CDR1 is LNHNV and CDR2 YYDKDF (reference sequence). The CDR3 runs 17 residues. V dropped 3 bases and J dropped 6; count of bases not matched to a gene: 13.

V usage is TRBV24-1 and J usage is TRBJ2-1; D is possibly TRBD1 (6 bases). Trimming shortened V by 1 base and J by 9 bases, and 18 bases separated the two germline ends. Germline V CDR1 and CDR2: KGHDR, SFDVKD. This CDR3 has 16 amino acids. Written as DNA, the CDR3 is TGTGCCACCAGTGATTTTCTAGGTGCAGGGGCCGGTGAGCAGTTCTTC. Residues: CATSDFLGAGAGEQFF.

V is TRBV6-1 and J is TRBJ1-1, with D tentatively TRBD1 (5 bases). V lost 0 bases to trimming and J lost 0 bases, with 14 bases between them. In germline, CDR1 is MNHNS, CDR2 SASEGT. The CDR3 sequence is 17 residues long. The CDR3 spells CASSEAFGQGMNTEAFF. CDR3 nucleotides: TGTGCCAGCAGTGAAGCATTCGGTCAGGGTATGAACACTGAAGCTTTCTTT.

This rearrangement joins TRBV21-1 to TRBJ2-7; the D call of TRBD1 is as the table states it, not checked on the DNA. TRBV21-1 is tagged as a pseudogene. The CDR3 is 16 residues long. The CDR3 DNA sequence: TGTGCCAGCGATCGCCCAGACAACCCGAGCTCCTACGAGCAGTACGTC. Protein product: CASDRPDNPSSYEQYV.

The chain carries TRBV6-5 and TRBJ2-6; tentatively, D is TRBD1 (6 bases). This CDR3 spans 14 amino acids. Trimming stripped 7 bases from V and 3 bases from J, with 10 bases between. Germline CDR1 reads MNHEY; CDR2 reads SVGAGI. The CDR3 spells CASNRVGGANVLTF. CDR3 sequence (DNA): TGTGCCAGCAACAGGGTCGGTGGGGCCAACGTCCTGACTTTC.